Presented here are 20 T cell receptor beta chains from one specimen sequenced in a study of CD8+ T cells in alopecia areata. Extracted RNA was reverse transcribed into cDNA, the sequencing template. The data were produced by immunoSEQ multiplex PCR, yet TCRdb's version contains in-frame clones alone and is incomplete. Of 150,000 or so clones in the sample, around 87% were seen once. The sample was CD8+ T cells sorted from blood, taken at week 0. The receptor set was obtained from a human donor with alopecia areata.

The chain carries TRBV2 and TRBJ2-7, with 7 bases aligning to TRBD1. The CDR3 runs to 15 residues. Germline trimming cut 7 bases from V and 0 bases from J; bases unmatched to any gene: 9. Germline V gene lookup returns CDR1 SNHLY and CDR2 FYNNEI. The CDR3 is CASTLGQQSSYEQYF. CDR3 nucleotide sequence: TGTGCCAGCACCCTGGGACAGCAGAGCTCCTACGAGCAGTACTTC.

This clone was detected once. Other nucleotide sequences in the sample specify the same CDR3. The chain links TRBV29-1 to TRBJ2-2; D call uncertain. CDR1 is SQVTM and CDR2 is ANQGSEA in the germline V gene. The CDR3 sequence is 14 residues long. The V and J ends lost 6 bases and 1 base respectively, with 12 bases between them. CDR3 sequence: CSVVGPLNTGELFF. CDR3 sequence (DNA): TGCAGCGTCGTAGGACCCCTGAACACCGGGGAGCTGTTTTTT.

CDR3 in amino acids: CASSLDFNYGYTF. CDR3 nucleotides: TGCGCCAGCAGCTTGGACTTTAACTATGGCTACACCTTC. The rearrangement links TRBV5-1 to TRBJ1-2; D is undetermined. Germline CDR1 and CDR2: SGHRS and YFSETQ. Trimming left V 0 bases short and J 1 base short, with 4 bases between. The CDR3 sequence is 13 residues long. The variable domain in full, with the rest retrieved from reference TRBV5-1 and TRBJ1-2, is KAGVTQTPRYLIKTRGQQVTLSCSPISGHRSVSWYQQTPGQGLQFLFEYFSETQRNKGNFPGRFSGRQFSNSRSEMNVSTLELGDSALYLCASSLDFNYGYTFGSGTRLTVV.

The chain carries TRBV5-4 and TRBJ2-1; 8 bases fit TRBD1. The CDR3 spans 19 residues. Germline CDR1 is SGHNT and CDR2 is YYREEE (reference sequence). The ends lost 3 bases at V and 2 bases at J; junction bases unmatched: 16. The CDR3 spells CASSSLAHTGGDPYNEQFF. CDR3 DNA sequence: TGTGCCAGCAGCTCCCTCGCGCACACAGGGGGTGATCCCTACAATGAGCAGTTCTTC.

The chain couples TRBV5-1 to TRBJ1-1; 10 bases are shared with TRBD1. Germline V gives CDR1 SGHRS, CDR2 YFSETQ. The CDR3 loop spans 14 amino acids. J lost 3 bases, V lost 4 bases, and 3 bases had no gene match. The CDR3 DNA reads TGCGCCAGCAGCGATGGGACAGGGGACACTGAAGCTTTCTTT. Its protein is CASSDGTGDTEAFF.

The chain uses TRBV7-9 and TRBJ2-7, with D tentatively TRBD1 or TRBD2 (5 bases each). V lost 5 bases and J lost 2, with 13 bases in between. This CDR3 has 14 residues. Germline CDR1 SEHNR, CDR2 FQNEAQ (reference sequence). The CDR3 DNA reads TGTGCCAGCAGCGACCGGGACGGTACCTACGAGCAGTACTTC. The encoded protein is CASSDRDGTYEQYF. Using reference TRBV7-9 and TRBJ2-7 for the parts outside the CDR3, the full variable domain is DTGVSQNPRHKITKRGQNVTFRCDPISEHNRLYWYRQTLGQGPEFLTYFQNEAQLEKSRLLSDRFSAERPKGSFSTLEIQRTEQGDSAMYLCASSDRDGTYEQYFGPGTRLTVT.

This chain joins TRBV6-6 and TRBJ2-7; D unresolved. The CDR3 totals 14 residues. The ends were cut back, 6 bases at V and 0 bases at J, with 12 bases in the middle. The germline V gene encodes CDR1 MNHNY and CDR2 SVGAGI (reference sequence). CDR3 loop: CASRPRPDSYEQYF. In nucleotides, the CDR3 is TGTGCCAGCAGACCTCGGCCAGACTCCTACGAGCAGTACTTC.

The rearrangement uses TRBV21-1 and TRBJ2-4; TRBD1, the table's D call, lacks a check against the DNA. TRBV21-1 is a pseudogene. CDR3 length equals 15 residues. The CDR3 DNA is TGTGCCAGCAGCAAATGGGGGACAGATGAAAACATTCAGTACTTC. Protein sequence: CASSKWGTDENIQYF.

The V call is TRBV27, the J call TRBJ2-7; 8 nucleotides match TRBD2. Germline trimming cut 6 bases from V and 4 bases from J; bases unmatched to any gene: 5. CDR1 and CDR2 (germline): MNHEY, SMNVEV (reference sequence). The length of the CDR3 is 13 residues. CDR3 bases: TGTGCCAGCAGGCCTAGCGGGCGATACGAGCAGTACTTC. Translating gives CASRPSGRYEQYF.

The gene calls are TRBV29-1 and TRBJ2-7; D is unclear. The CDR3 spans 15 residues. Trimming removed 0 bases at V and 1 base at J, with 13 bases between. Germline CDR1 and CDR2: SQVTM and ANQGSEA. CDR3 region: CSVEDLTGFSYEQYF. The DNA for the CDR3 is TGCAGCGTTGAAGACCTTACCGGGTTTTCCTACGAGCAGTACTTC.

V usage is TRBV7-6 and J usage is TRBJ2-7, with 9 bases fitting TRBD1. The length of the CDR3 is 15 residues. From germline, CDR1 is SGHVS and CDR2 FNYEAQ. V shed 5 bases, J shed 2 bases, and the junction held 7 bases outside the gene matches. In DNA form, the CDR3 reads TGTGCCAGCAGCCAGGGACAGGGTATCGCCTACGAGCAGTACTTC. It encodes CASSQGQGIAYEQYF. The full variable domain, rest sourced from reference TRBV7-6 and TRBJ2-7, is GAGVSQSPRYKVTKRGQDVALRCDPISGHVSLYWYRQALGQGPEFLTYFNYEAQQDKSGLPNDRFSAERPEGSISTLTIQRTEQRDSAMYRCASSQGQGIAYEQYFGPGTRLTVT.

This clone showed up just once. This chain links TRBV29-1 with TRBJ1-1, with D maybe TRBD1 (6 bases). The CDR3 loop spans 16 amino acids. Germline V gene lookup returns CDR1 SQVTM and CDR2 ANQGSEA. V dropped 6 bases and J dropped 1 base, with 21 bases sitting between them. This chain's CDR3 is CSVSPGAADKNTEAFF. The CDR3, as DNA: TGCAGCGTCTCTCCAGGGGCCGCCGACAAGAACACTGAAGCTTTCTTT.

V usage is TRBV29-1 and J usage is TRBJ1-1, with 9 nucleotides matching TRBD1. Unmatched junction bases numbered 5, after V lost 6 bases and J lost 6 bases. The CDR3 has 12 residues. Germline loops: CDR1 SQVTM, CDR2 ANQGSEA. The CDR3 sequence: CSVAGQGAEAFF. In nucleotides, the CDR3 is TGCAGCGTAGCGGGACAGGGTGCTGAAGCTTTCTTT.

The V call is TRBV9, the J call TRBJ1-1; a weak D match, TRBD1 (5 bases). This CDR3 comprises 15 residues. The V end lost 3 bases, the J end lost 5 bases, and 17 bases lay between the germline ends. Germline CDR1 reads SGDLS; CDR2 reads YYNGEE. The CDR3 loop is CASSGPVGVLTEAFF. The DNA of the CDR3 is TGTGCCAGCAGCGGACCCGTGGGGGTCCTTACTGAAGCTTTCTTT.

This clone came up a few times. This chain connects TRBV30 to TRBJ1-1, with no clear D. The V end was cut by 3 bases, the J end by 1 base, with 9 bases between. There are 13 residues in the CDR3. Per the germline V gene, CDR1 is GTSNPN and CDR2 is SVGIG (reference sequence). The CDR3 sequence is CAWSAEGNTEAFF. CDR3 nucleotide sequence: TGTGCCTGGAGCGCCGAAGGGAACACTGAAGCTTTCTTT.

This clone was picked up one time. The chain couples TRBV29-1 to TRBJ2-7; weak D call: TRBD1 (5 bases). V was cut by 7 bases and J by 2 bases, with 15 bases left in between. CDR3 length: 13 residues. Per the germline V gene, CDR1 is SQVTM and CDR2 is ANQGSEA. CDR3: CSAETESAYEQYF. The CDR3 DNA reads TGCAGCGCAGAGACAGAGAGTGCCTACGAGCAGTACTTC.

For the CDR3, the DNA is TGCAGCGTTTGCAGGTTGGGGGACAGTGGTATGACCCAGTACTTC. Protein sequence: CSVCRLGDSGMTQYF. This rearrangement joins TRBV29-1 to TRBJ2-5; 7 nucleotides match TRBD1. The germline V gene encodes CDR1 SQVTM and CDR2 ANQGSEA. V trimming: 5 bases; J trimming: 7 bases; junction bases outside the gene matches: 16. The CDR3 sequence is 15 residues long.

J is TRBJ2-7 and V is TRBV14; 13 positions agree with TRBD2. The last part of the DNA fits TRBJ2-5 better; the J call may be wrong. The CDR3 runs to 16 residues. Germline assignment: CDR1 SGHDN and CDR2 FVKESK. CDR3 coding DNA: TGTGCCAGCAGCCGTAGGACTAGCGGGAGCGTATGGACCCAGTACTTC. Amino acids: CASSRRTSGSVWTQYF.

The chain is built from TRBV30 and TRBJ1-1; possible D gene TRBD1, 6 bases. This CDR3 spans 14 amino acids. Germline V lookup: CDR1 GTSNPN, CDR2 SVGIG (reference sequence). The V end was cut by 4 bases, the J end by 6 bases, with 18 bases between. The CDR3 spells CAWTPGHSGAEAFF. CDR3 coding DNA: TGTGCCTGGACCCCGGGACACTCGGGGGCTGAAGCTTTCTTT.

The chain employs TRBV5-6 and TRBJ2-1, with 8 bases lining up with TRBD1. This CDR3 is 17 amino acids long. The V segment lost 0 bases and the J segment 3 bases; nucleotides outside the gene matches: 8. Germline V gene sequence: CDR1 SGHDT, CDR2 YYEEEE. Here the CDR3 reads CASSLVVRTGRYNEQFF. The DNA of the CDR3 is TGTGCCAGCAGCTTGGTGGTGCGGACAGGGCGCTACAATGAGCAGTTCTTC.